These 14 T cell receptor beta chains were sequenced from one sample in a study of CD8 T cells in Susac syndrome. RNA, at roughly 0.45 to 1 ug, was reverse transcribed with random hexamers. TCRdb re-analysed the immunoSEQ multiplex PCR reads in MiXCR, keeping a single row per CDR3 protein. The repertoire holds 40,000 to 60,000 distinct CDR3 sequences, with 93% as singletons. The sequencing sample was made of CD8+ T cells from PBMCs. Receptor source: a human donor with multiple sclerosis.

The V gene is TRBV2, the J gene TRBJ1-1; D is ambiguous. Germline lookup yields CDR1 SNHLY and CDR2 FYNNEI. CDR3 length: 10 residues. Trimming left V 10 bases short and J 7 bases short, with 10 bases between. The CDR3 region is CANDWGEAFF. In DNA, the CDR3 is TGTGCCAATGACTGGGGTGAAGCTTTCTTT.

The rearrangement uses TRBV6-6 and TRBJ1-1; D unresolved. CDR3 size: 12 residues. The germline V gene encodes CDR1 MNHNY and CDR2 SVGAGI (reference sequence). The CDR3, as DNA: TGTGTGGCCGGGAACATGAACACTGAAGCTTTCTTT. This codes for CVAGNMNTEAFF.

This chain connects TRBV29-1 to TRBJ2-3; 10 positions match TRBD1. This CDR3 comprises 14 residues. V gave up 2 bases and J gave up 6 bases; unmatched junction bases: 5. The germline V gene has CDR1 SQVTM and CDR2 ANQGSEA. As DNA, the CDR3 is TGCAGCGTTGAAAGACAGGGGGCAGGGGATACGCAGTATTTT. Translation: CSVERQGAGDTQYF.

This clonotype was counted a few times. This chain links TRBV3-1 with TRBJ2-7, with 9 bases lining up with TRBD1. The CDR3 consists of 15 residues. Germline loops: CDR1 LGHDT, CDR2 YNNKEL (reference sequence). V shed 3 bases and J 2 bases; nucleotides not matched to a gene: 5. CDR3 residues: CASSHPGQGAYEQYF. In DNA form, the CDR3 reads TGTGCCAGCAGCCATCCGGGACAGGGAGCCTACGAGCAGTACTTC.

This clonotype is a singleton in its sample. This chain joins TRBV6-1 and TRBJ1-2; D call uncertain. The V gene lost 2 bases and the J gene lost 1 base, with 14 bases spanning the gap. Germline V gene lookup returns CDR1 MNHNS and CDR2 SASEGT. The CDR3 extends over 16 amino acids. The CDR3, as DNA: TGTGCCAGCAGTGAATTGGACGCGGAATTTAACTATGGCTACACCTTC. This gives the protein CASSELDAEFNYGYTF.

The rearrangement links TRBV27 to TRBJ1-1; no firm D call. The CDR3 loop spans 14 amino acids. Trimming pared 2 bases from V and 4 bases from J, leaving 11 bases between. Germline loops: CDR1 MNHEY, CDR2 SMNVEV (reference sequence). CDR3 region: CASSLGGGTTEAFF. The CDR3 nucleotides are TGTGCCAGCAGTTTAGGTGGTGGTACCACTGAAGCTTTCTTT.

CDR3: CASSLARDTNQPQHF. The CDR3 DNA is TGTGCCAGCAGCTTAGCTCGGGACACAAACCAGCCCCAGCATTTT. V usage is TRBV7-8 and J usage is TRBJ1-5; D perhaps matches TRBD1 (6 bases). Trimming removed 0 bases at V and 7 bases at J, with 13 bases between. The CDR3 sequence is 15 residues long. Germline lookup yields CDR1 SGHVS and CDR2 FQNEAQ.

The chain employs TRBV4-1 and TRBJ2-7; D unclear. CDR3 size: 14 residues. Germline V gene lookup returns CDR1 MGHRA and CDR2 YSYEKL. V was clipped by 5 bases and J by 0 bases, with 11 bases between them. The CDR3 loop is CASSSRDSSYEQYF. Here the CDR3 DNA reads TGCGCCAGCAGCAGTAGGGATTCCTCCTACGAGCAGTACTTC.

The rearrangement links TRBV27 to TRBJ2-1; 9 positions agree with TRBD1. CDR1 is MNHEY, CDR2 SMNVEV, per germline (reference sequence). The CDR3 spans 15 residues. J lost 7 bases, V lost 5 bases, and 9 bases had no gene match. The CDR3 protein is CASSPSPTGGNEQFF. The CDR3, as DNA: TGTGCCAGCAGTCCGAGTCCGACAGGGGGGAATGAGCAGTTCTTC.

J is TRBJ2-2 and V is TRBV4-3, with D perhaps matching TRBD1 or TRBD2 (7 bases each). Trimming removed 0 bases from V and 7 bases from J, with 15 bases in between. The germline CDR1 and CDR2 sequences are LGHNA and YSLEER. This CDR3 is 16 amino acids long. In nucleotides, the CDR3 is TGCGCCAGCAGCCAAGATCAGGGGGGGGCCCACGGGGAGCTGTTTTTT. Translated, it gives CASSQDQGGAHGELFF.

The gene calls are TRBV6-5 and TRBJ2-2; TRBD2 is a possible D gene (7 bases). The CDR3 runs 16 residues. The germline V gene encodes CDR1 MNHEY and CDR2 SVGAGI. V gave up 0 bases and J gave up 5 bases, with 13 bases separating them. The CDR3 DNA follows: TGTGCCAGCAGTTACTCACCGGGGGGCGTAACCGGGGAGCTGTTTTTT. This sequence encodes CASSYSPGGVTGELFF.

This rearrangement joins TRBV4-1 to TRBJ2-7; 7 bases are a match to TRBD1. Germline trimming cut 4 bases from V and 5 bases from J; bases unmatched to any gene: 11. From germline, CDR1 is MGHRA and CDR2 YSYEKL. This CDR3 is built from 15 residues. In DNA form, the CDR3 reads TGCGCCAGCAGCCGCCGACAGGGTTTGAGGGACGAGCAGTACTTC. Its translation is CASSRRQGLRDEQYF.

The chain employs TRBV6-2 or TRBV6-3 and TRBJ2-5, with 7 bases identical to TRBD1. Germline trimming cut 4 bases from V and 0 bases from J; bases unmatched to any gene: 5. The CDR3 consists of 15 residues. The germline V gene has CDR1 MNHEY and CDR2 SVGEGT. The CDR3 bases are TGTGCCAGCAGTTTCTTGACAGGGAACCAAGAGACCCAGTACTTC. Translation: CASSFLTGNQETQYF.

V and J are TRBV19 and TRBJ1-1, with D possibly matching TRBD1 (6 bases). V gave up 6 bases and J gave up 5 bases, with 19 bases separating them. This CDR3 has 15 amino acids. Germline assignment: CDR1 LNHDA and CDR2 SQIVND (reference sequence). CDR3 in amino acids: CASSDQTGSWTEAFF. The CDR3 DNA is TGTGCCAGTAGCGATCAAACAGGGAGCTGGACTGAAGCTTTCTTT.